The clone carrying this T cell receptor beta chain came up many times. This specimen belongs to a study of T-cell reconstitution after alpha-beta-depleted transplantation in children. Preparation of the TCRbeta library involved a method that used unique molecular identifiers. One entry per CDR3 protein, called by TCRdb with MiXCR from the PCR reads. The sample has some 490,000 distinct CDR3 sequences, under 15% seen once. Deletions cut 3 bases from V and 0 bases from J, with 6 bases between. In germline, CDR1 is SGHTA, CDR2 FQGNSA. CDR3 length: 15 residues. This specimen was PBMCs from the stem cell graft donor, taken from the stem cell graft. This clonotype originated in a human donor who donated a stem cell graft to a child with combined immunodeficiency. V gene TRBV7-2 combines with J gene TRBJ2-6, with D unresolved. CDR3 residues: CASSLDGSGANVLTF. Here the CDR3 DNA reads TGTGCCAGCAGCTTGGACGGCTCTGGGGCCAACGTCCTGACTTTC.